The rows below give T cell receptor beta chains drawn from one sample of a study of blood T cells in healthy people across ages. TCRdb redid the calling of the 5' RACE reads with MiXCR, one entry per CDR3 protein. Of under 1 million distinct CDR3 sequences listed, 44% are singletons. What was sequenced was blood. The receptors originated from a man in his sixties in good health. Each CDR3 is given with its conserved first and last residue. Fields, in order: CDR3 length, clone size, J gene, D gene, V gene, CDR3 protein, CDR3 DNA. A D gene is named only where the DNA matches it firmly. For some rows the clone size is stated as once, few or many, or as a class when expanded; others skip it.

14 - TRBJ2-3 - TRBV29-1 CSVGTTGGTDTQYF TGCAGCGTTGGGACTACGGGGGGCACAGATACGCAGTATTTT
14 few TRBJ1-2 - TRBV20-1 CSASPREINYGYTF TGCAGTGCTAGCCCAAGGGAAATTAACTATGGCTACACCTTC
15 once TRBJ1-1 - TRBV9 CASSPGHSPNTEAFF TGTGCCAGCAGCCCAGGACATTCCCCGAACACTGAAGCTTTCTTT
18 once TRBJ2-7 TRBD2 TRBV6-5 CASSYSIAGGAGRHEQYF TGTGCCAGCAGTTACTCGATTGCGGGGGGGGCAGGGCGGCACGAGCAGTACTTC
14 - TRBJ2-7 - TRBV27 CASSRGAGPYEQYF TGTGCCAGCTCTCGTGGGGCAGGACCCTACGAGCAGTACTTC
14 few TRBJ2-2 - TRBV27 CASSLERASGELFF TGTGCCAGCAGTTTAGAAAGGGCTTCCGGGGAGCTGTTTTTT
16 - TRBJ2-3 TRBD2 TRBV12-3/TRBV12-4 CASSYGTSGMSDTQYF TGTGCCAGCAGTTACGGGACTAGCGGGATGTCAGATACGCAGTATTTT
13 few TRBJ2-3 - TRBV7-3 CASSLSGGGKQYF TGTGCCAGCAGCTTAAGTGGTGGGGGTAAGCAGTATTTT
13 - TRBJ2-3 TRBD1 TRBV20-1 CSAAGTGTDTQYF TGCAGTGCCGCCGGGACAGGCACAGATACGCAGTATTTT
13 - TRBJ1-4 - TRBV7-2 CASSLGLSEKLFF TGTGCCAGCAGCTTAGGTCTGAGTGAAAAACTGTTTTTT
16 - TRBJ2-6 TRBD1 TRBV5-1 CASSRDRGSGANVLTF TGCGCCAGCAGCCGGGACAGGGGGAGTGGGGCCAACGTCCTGACTTTC
17 few TRBJ2-6 TRBD1 TRBV7-3 CASSPGQEISGANVLTF TGTGCCAGCAGCCCCGGACAGGAGATCTCTGGGGCCAACGTCCTGACTTTC
14 - TRBJ1-6 TRBD1 TRBV28 CASNLDRINSPLHF TGTGCCAGCAACTTGGACAGGATAAATTCACCCCTCCACTTT
17 few TRBJ2-6 TRBD1 TRBV10-3 CAISESGTVSGANVLTF TGTGCCATCAGTGAGTCAGGGACAGTCTCTGGGGCCAACGTCCTGACTTTC
11 many TRBJ2-4 - TRBV7-2 CASSQMGIQYF TGTGCCAGCAGCCAGATGGGGATTCAGTACTTC
15 - TRBJ1-2 TRBD1 TRBV2 CASSDGQGIVYGYTF TGTGCCAGCAGTGACGGACAGGGGATCGTCTATGGCTACACCTTC
18 once TRBJ2-7 TRBD2 TRBV5-1 CASSLGASGGVVLYEQYF TGCGCCAGCAGCTTGGGGGCTAGCGGGGGCGTGGTGTTATACGAGCAGTACTTC
11 - TRBJ1-1 - TRBV27 CASSMGTEAFF TGTGCCAGCAGTATGGGCACTGAAGCTTTCTTT
13 - TRBJ1-2 - TRBV4-1 CASSQAGKFGYTF TGCGCCAGCAGCCAAGCTGGGAAATTCGGCTACACCTTC
15 - TRBJ2-1 - TRBV20-1 CSARDLSTPSNEQFF TGCAGTGCCCGGGACTTATCCACCCCATCCAATGAGCAGTTCTTC
16 - TRBJ1-6 TRBD1 TRBV6-1 CASRESTGGYNSPLHF TGTGCCAGCAGGGAATCGACAGGGGGTTATAATTCACCCCTCCACTTT
12 - TRBJ2-1 - TRBV2 CASSGDSDEQFF TGTGCCAGCAGTGGTGACTCGGACGAGCAGTTCTTC
12 many TRBJ2-5 - TRBV12-3/TRBV12-4 CASKVGGETQYF TGTGCCAGCAAAGTCGGTGGAGAGACCCAGTACTTC
15 few TRBJ2-5 TRBD2 TRBV7-2 CASSPSGGAVKTQYF TGTGCCAGCAGCCCGAGCGGGGGGGCGGTAAAGACCCAGTACTTC
17 - TRBJ2-2 TRBD2 TRBV4-1 CASSQERTSEDTGELFF TGCGCCAGCAGCCAAGAGAGGACTAGCGAGGACACCGGGGAGCTGTTTTTT
14 - TRBJ2-7 - TRBV2 CASSDSAGDYEQYF TGTGCCAGCAGTGACTCGGCAGGGGACTACGAGCAGTACTTC
13 - TRBJ2-1 TRBD1 TRBV20-1 CSARTGGWNEQFF TGCAGTGCTCGGACAGGGGGCTGGAATGAGCAGTTCTTC
17 few TRBJ2-5 TRBD2 TRBV7-2 CASSLSHSLAGVETQYF TGTGCCAGCAGCCTTAGTCACTCACTAGCGGGGGTTGAGACCCAGTACTTC
13 - TRBJ2-3 TRBD2 TRBV30 CAWSRLAPDTQYF TGTGCCTGGAGCCGACTAGCTCCAGATACGCAGTATTTT
13 - TRBJ2-7 - TRBV14 CASSRDLSWAQYF TGTGCCAGCAGTAGGGACCTCTCGTGGGCGCAGTACTTC
16 few TRBJ1-5 - TRBV4-3 CASSQDAAYSNQPQHF TGCGCCAGCAGCCAAGATGCCGCCTATAGCAATCAGCCCCAGCATTTT
17 few TRBJ2-3 TRBD2 TRBV4-2 CASSQEPAGGQTDTQYF TGTGCCAGCAGCCAAGAACCGGCGGGGGGCCAGACAGATACGCAGTATTTT
14 - TRBJ2-2 - TRBV11-2 CASSLGITAGELFF TGTGCCAGCAGCTTAGGGATCACAGCCGGGGAGCTGTTTTTT
13 - TRBJ2-5 - TRBV15 CATRADSQETQYF TGTGCCACCAGAGCAGATTCCCAAGAGACCCAGTACTTC
12 - TRBJ1-2 TRBD1 TRBV25-1 CASNLDRDGYTF TGTGCCAGCAACCTAGACAGGGACGGCTACACCTTC
16 - TRBJ1-2 - TRBV12-3/TRBV12-4 CASSLEGSGGTSGYTF TGTGCCAGCAGTTTAGAGGGTTCGGGGGGAACAAGTGGCTACACCTTC
17 - TRBJ2-2 - TRBV18 CASSLRTTRPNTGELFF TGTGCCAGCTCACTCCGGACAACGAGGCCGAACACCGGGGAGCTGTTTTTT
17 - TRBJ2-1 TRBD2 TRBV13 CASSFGSGGSSYTEQFF TGTGCCAGCAGCTTCGGTAGCGGGGGGAGCTCCTACACTGAGCAGTTCTTC
11 few TRBJ1-2 - TRBV30 CAWSRLHGYTF TGTGCCTGGAGTCGGCTCCATGGCTACACCTTC
15 - TRBJ2-1 TRBD2 TRBV19 CASSPNSGGGNEQFF TGTGCCAGTAGCCCCAATAGCGGGGGGGGCAATGAGCAGTTCTTC
20 - TRBJ1-6 - TRBV4-3 CASSQFSSGPSSSYNSPLHF TGCGCCAGCAGCCAATTCTCAAGCGGTCCTTCGAGCTCCTATAATTCACCCCTCCACTTT
15 - TRBJ2-6 - TRBV12-5 CASGLRDNGATVLTF TGTGCTAGTGGTTTGCGGGATAATGGGGCCACCGTCCTGACTTTC